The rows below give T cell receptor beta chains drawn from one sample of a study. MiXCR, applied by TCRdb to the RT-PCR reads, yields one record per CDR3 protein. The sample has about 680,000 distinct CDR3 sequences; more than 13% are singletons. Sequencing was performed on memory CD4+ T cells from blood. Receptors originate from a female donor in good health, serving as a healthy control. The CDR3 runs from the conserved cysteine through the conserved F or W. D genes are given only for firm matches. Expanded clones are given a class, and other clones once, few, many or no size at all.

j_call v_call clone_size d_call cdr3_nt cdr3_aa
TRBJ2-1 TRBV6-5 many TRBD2 TGTGCCAGCAGTTTAGGACTAGCTCAATTTAATGAGCAGTTCTTC CASSLGLAQFNEQFF
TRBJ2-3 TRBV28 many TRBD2 TGTGCCAGCACGGCGGGAGGTCGATGGGATACGCAGTATTTT CASTAGGRWDTQYF
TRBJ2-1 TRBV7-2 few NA TGTGCCAGCAGTAAACCCCCTCCGAGAAATGAGCAGTTCTTC CASSKPPPRNEQFF
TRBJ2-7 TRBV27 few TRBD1 TGTGCCAGCAGTTTTACCGGACAGGGGGTCCCGGGCTCCTACGAGCAGTACTTC CASSFTGQGVPGSYEQYF
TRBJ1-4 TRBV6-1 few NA TGTGCCAGCAGCCCGACAAGTTTTAATGAAAAACTGTTTTTT CASSPTSFNEKLFF
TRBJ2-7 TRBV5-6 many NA TGTGCCAGCAGCTTTGAATACGTGCAGTACTTC CASSFEYVQYF
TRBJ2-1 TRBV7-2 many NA TGTGCCAGCAGCTTACAAATGAGCGGTGAGCAGTTCTTC CASSLQMSGEQFF
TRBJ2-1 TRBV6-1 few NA TGTGCCAGCGAGCGACAGGCCCGCGGAGGAAGAAATGAGCAGTTCTTC CASERQARGGRNEQFF
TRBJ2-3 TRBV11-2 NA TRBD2 TGTGCCAGCAGCTTAATGGCTCCGGGACTAGGGGGAGATACGCAGTATTTT CASSLMAPGLGGDTQYF
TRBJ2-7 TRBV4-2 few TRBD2 TGTGCCAGCAGCCAAGATCTGGTCCTAGCGGGAGCCTCCTACGAGCAGTACTTC CASSQDLVLAGASYEQYF
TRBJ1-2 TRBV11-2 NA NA TGTGCCAGCAACTTATGGCAGGTTAACTATGGCTACACCTTC CASNLWQVNYGYTF
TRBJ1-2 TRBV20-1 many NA TGCAGTGCTAGAGCGCGCTATGGCTACACCTTC CSARARYGYTF
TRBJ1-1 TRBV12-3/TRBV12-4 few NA TGTGCCAGCAGTTTCGGGGGAAGTTTCACTGAAGCTTTCTTT CASSFGGSFTEAFF
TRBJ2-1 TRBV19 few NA TGTGCCAGTACCTCCCAGGGGGTAGCGGGACCATTCCGGGCGTTCTTC CASTSQGVAGPFRAFF
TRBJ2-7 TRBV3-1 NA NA TGTGCCAGCAGCCAAGATAGTAGGGCGTCCGAGCAGTACTTC CASSQDSRASEQYF
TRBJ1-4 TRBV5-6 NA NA TGTGCCAGCAGCTACCAACAGACAGGCGAAAAACTGTTTTTT CASSYQQTGEKLFF
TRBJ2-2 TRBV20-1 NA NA TGCAGTGCTAGGGCCCCCCCGGGGGAGCTGTTTTTT CSARAPPGELFF
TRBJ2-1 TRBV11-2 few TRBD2 TGTGCCAGCAGCTTAGGGGTTAGCGGGAGTGGGAACAATGAGCAGTTCTTC CASSLGVSGSGNNEQFF
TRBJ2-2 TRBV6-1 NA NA TGTGCCAGCACCCCGGGACGGGGACTTAACACCGGGGAGCTGTTTTTT CASTPGRGLNTGELFF
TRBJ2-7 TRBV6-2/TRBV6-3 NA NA TGTGCCAGCAGTTACTCGGTGTTGGTGGATTACTCCTACGAGCAGTACTTC CASSYSVLVDYSYEQYF
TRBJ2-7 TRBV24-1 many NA TGTGCCACCAGTGCCAACTACGAGCAGTACTTC CATSANYEQYF
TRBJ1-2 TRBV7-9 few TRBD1 TGTGCCAGCAGCTTAGAGGGGGCAGGAGGTGGCTACACCTTC CASSLEGAGGGYTF
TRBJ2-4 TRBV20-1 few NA TGCAGTGCTAGAGATTTCGGCCCTAGAGCCAAAAACATTCAGTACTTC CSARDFGPRAKNIQYF
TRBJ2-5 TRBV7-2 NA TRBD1 TGTGCCAGCAGCCCTCGACAGGGGGGGACCCAGTACTTC CASSPRQGGTQYF
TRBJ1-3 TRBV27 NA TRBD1 TGTGCCAGCAAGGGGACAGGGGGCTCCGGAAACACCATATATTTT CASKGTGGSGNTIYF
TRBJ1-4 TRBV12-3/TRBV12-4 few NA TGTGCCAGCAGATCGTCGTCGGGGGAAAAACTGTTTTTT CASRSSSGEKLFF
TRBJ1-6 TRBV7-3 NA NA TGTGCCAGCAGCTTAAAAGGCAGCCTTCCCAATTCACCCCTCCACTTT CASSLKGSLPNSPLHF
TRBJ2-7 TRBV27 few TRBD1 TGTGCCAGCAGTTGGGACAGGTCAACCTACGAGCAGTACTTC CASSWDRSTYEQYF
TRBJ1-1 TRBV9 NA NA TGTGCCAGCAGCCCGCACGGGACGTTCATGAACACTGAAGCTTTCTTT CASSPHGTFMNTEAFF
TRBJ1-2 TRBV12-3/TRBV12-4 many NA TGTGCCAGCAGTTTGTCGACAGGATCCTATGGCTACACCTTC CASSLSTGSYGYTF
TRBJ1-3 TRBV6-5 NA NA TGTGCCAGCATGGGGGCAGCCGGAAACACCATATATTTT CASMGAAGNTIYF
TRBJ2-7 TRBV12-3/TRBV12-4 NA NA TGTGCCAGCAGTTTGGCCGGGGCAGCCTACGAGCAGTACTTC CASSLAGAAYEQYF
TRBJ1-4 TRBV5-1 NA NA TGCGCCAGCAGGGCCCCGACAGGATCTGAAAAACTGTTTTTT CASRAPTGSEKLFF
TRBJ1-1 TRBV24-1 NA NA TGTGCCACCGCGAGGGAGAACGGTGAAGCTTTCTTT CATARENGEAFF
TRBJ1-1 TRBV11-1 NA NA TGTGCCAGCGCAGGGATGAACACTGAAGCTTTCTTT CASAGMNTEAFF